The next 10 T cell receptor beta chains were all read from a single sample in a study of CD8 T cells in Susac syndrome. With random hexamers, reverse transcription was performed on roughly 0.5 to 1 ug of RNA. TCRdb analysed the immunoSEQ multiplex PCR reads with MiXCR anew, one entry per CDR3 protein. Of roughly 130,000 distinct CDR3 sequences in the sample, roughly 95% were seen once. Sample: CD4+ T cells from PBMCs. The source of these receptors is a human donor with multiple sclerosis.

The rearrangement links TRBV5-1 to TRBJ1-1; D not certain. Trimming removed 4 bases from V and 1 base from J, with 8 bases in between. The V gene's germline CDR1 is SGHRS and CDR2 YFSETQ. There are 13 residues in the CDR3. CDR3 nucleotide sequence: TGCGCCAGCAGCGGCGGTGGGAACACTGAAGCTTTCTTT. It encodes CASSGGGNTEAFF.

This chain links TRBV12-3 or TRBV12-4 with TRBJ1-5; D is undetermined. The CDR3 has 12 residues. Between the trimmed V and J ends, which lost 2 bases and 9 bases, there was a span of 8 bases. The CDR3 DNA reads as TGTGCCAGCAGTTTATTCGGTGGGCCCCAGCATTTT. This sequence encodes CASSLFGGPQHF.

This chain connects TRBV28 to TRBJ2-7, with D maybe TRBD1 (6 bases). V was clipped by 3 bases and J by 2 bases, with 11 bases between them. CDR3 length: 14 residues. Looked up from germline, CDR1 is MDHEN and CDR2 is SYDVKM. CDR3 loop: CASSFGQQPYEQYF. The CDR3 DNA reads TGTGCCAGCAGTTTCGGACAGCAACCCTACGAGCAGTACTTC.

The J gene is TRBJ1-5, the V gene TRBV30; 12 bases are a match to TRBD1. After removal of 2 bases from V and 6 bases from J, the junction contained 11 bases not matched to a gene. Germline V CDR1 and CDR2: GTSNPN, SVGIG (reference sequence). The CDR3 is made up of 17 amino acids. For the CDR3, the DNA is TGTGCCTGGAGTAGGGAAACCGGGACAGGGGGCGGTCAGCCCCAGCATTTT. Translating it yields CAWSRETGTGGGQPQHF.

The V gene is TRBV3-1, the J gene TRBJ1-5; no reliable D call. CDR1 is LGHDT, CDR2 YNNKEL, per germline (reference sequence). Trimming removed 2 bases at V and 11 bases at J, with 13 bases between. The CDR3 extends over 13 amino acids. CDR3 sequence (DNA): TGTGCCAGCAGCCAATCGGTTGGCCAAGCCCAGCATTTT. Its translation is CASSQSVGQAQHF.

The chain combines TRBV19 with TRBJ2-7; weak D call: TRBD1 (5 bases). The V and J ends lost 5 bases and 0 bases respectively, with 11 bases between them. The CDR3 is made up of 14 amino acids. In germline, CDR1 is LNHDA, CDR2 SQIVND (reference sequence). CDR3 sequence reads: CASSEDTFSYEQYF. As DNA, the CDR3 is TGTGCCAGTAGTGAGGACACATTCTCCTACGAGCAGTACTTC.

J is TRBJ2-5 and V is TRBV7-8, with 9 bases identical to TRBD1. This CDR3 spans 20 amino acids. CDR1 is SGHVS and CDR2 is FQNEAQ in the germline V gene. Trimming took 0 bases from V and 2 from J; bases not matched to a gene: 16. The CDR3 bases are TGTGCCAGCAGCTTAGCCCCTTCCGGGACAGGGAGAGGATGGCAAGAGACCCAGTACTTC. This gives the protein CASSLAPSGTGRGWQETQYF.

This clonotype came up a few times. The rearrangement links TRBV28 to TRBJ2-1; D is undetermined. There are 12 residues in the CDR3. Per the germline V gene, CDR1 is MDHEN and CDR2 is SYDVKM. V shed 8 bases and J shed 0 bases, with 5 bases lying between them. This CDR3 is CASRSSYNEQFF. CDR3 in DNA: TGTGCCAGCCGCAGCTCCTACAATGAGCAGTTCTTC.

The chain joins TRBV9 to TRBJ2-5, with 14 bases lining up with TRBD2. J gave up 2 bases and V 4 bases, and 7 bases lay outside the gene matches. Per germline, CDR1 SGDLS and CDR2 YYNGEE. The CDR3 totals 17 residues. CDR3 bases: TGTGCCAGCAGCTTAGGTGGGACTAGCGGGGGACAAGAGACCCAGTACTTC. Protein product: CASSLGGTSGGQETQYF.

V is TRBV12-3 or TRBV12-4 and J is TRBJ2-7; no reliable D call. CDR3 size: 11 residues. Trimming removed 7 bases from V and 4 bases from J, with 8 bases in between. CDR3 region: CASKRYYEQYF. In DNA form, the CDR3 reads TGTGCCAGCAAGCGTTATTACGAGCAGTACTTC.